This TCR beta chain was identified in a study of blood T cells in healthy people across ages. General study points: Reliance upon unsorted PBMCs precluded definitive naive versus antigen-experienced comparison.

The CDR3 length is 14 residues. The germline V gene has CDR1 SGDLS and CDR2 YYNGEE. Primers used in a second PCR of about 7 to 12 cycles were a sample-barcoded 5' primer and a J-beta primer mix. Each CDR3 protein is one row after TCRdb ran MiXCR on the 5' RACE reads. The table lists 1.5 million to 2 million distinct CDR3 sequences, roughly 27% of them singletons. As regards this clonotype: Its target is not known. Relative to the germline gene, one junction end is altered; a read error may explain this.

The sequenced sample consisted of blood. The sequence was collected from a woman aged 25 to 39 in good health. V and J are TRBV9 and TRBJ1-4; D call uncertain. CDR3 coding DNA: TGTGCCAGCAGCGACGAGCTTAACCGTGAAAAACGGTTTTTT. As protein: CASSDELNREKRFF.